This T cell receptor (beta chain) is drawn from a study of T cell repertoires in cytomegalovirus infection. Study-wide background: It was recently identified HLA-C-restricted and well-studied HLA-B-restricted CMV epitopes that the study used. Based on public TCR beta signatures, there were indications of CMV infection and of a matching HLA type. Study results and limitations: The study found HLA-C-restricted CMV-specific TCR beta clonotypes dominating the ex vivo response. Accumulated public TCR beta family frequency recognized individuals carrying CMV together with the relevant HLA.

In TCRdb, the reads were re-called with MiXCR into one record per CDR3 protein. The sample lists around 800,000 distinct CDR3 sequences, about 31% occurring once. The CDR3 sequence is 13 residues long. The ends were cut back, 7 bases at V and 2 bases at J, with 6 bases in the middle. Germline V gives CDR1 SNHLY, CDR2 FYNNEI. With regard to this clonotype: What it binds is not known.

The chain joins TRBV2 to TRBJ1-6; weak D call: TRBD1 (5 bases). The source material was cultured CD8+ T cells from PBMCs, sampled from culture after CMV antigen stimulation. The TCR comes from a human donor in good health (CMV status not recorded). Some clones in this sample may be carry-over from other donors' samples. Written as DNA, the CDR3 is TGTGCCAGCAAGGGGACCTATAATTCACCCCTCCACTTT. It encodes CASKGTYNSPLHF.